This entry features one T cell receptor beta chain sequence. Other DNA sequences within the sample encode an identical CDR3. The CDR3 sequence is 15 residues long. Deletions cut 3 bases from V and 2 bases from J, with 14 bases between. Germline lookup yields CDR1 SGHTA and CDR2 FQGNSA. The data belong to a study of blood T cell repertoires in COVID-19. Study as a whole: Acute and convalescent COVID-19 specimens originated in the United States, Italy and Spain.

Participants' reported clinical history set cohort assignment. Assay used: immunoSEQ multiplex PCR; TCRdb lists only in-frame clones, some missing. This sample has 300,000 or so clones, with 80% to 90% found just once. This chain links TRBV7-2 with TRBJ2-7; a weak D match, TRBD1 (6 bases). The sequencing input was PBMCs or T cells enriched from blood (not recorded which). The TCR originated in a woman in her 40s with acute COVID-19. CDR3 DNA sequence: TGTGCCAGCAGCTTTACTAGAGGGGGTACCTACGAGCAGTACTTC. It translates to CASSFTRGGTYEQYF.